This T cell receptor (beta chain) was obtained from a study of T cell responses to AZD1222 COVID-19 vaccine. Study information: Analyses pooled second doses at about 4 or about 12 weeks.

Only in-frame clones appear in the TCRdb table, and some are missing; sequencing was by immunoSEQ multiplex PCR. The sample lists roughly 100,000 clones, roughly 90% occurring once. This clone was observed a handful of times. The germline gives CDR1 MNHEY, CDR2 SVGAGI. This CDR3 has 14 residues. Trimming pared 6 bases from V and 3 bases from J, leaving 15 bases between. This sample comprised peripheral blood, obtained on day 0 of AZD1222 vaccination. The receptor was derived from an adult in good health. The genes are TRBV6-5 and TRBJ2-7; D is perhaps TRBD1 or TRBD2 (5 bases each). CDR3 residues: CASRGVERVYEQYF. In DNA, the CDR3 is TGTGCCAGCAGGGGGGTAGAGAGAGTCTACGAGCAGTACTTC.